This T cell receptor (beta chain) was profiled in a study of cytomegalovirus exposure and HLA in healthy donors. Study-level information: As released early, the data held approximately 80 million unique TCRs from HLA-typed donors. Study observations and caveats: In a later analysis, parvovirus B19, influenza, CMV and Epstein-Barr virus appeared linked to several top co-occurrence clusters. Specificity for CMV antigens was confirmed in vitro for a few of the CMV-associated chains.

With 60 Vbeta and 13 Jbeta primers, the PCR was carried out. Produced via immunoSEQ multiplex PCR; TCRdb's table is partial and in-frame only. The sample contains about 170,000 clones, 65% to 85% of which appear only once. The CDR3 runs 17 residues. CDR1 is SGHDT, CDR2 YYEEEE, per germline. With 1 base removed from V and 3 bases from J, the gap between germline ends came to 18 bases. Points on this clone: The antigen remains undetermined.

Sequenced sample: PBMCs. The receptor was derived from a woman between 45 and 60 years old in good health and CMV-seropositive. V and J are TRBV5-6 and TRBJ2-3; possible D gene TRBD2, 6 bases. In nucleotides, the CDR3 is TGTGCCAGCAGCTTGAAACTAGCATCGTCCGCGACAGATACGCAGTATTTT. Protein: CASSLKLASSATDTQYF.